The 13 T cell receptor beta chains listed next were all sequenced from one sample in a study of shared clonotypes between healthy human individuals. The assay was immunoSEQ multiplex PCR, and TCRdb's table has in-frame clones only and misses some. Of over a million clones listed, over 95% are singletons. Sequencing used naive CD4+ T cells sorted from blood. Noted subset: CD45RA+ positively selected. The receptors originated from a man aged 25-45 years in good health.

J is TRBJ1-4 and V is TRBV28; D not resolved. Germline loops: CDR1 MDHEN, CDR2 SYDVKM. Trimming removed 5 bases at V and 4 bases at J, with 17 bases between. The CDR3 is 16 residues long. Written as DNA, the CDR3 is TGTGCCAGCAGTCCCGGGCCCCTGGGCGGTAATGAAAAACTGTTTTTT. Translated, it gives CASSPGPLGGNEKLFF.

This clone was detected once. The chain joins TRBV7-9 to TRBJ2-7, with TRBD2 as a possible D gene (5 bases). This CDR3 comprises 13 residues. Germline CDR1 SEHNR, CDR2 FQNEAQ (reference sequence). Trimming shortened V by 2 bases and J by 2 bases, and 7 bases separated the two germline ends. The CDR3 protein is CASSLPGTYEQYF. DNA of the CDR3: TGTGCCAGCAGCTTACCGGGAACCTACGAGCAGTACTTC.

The V gene is TRBV28, the J gene TRBJ2-2, with D unresolved. This CDR3 comprises 16 residues. V was clipped by 1 base and J by 0 bases, with 9 bases between them. Germline loops: CDR1 MDHEN, CDR2 SYDVKM. CDR3 sequence reads: CASSLFPTPNTGELFF. CDR3 DNA sequence: TGTGCCAGCAGTTTATTTCCGACGCCGAACACCGGGGAGCTGTTTTTT.

CDR3 amino acids: CASSLSLDRRQETQYF. CDR3 nucleotide sequence: TGCGCCAGCAGCTTGTCCCTGGACAGGAGACAAGAGACCCAGTACTTC. The chain is built from TRBV5-1 and TRBJ2-5; 7 nucleotides line up with TRBD1. This CDR3 has 16 residues. The V and J ends lost 1 base and 2 bases, in that order; junction bases with no gene match: 8. Germline loops: CDR1 SGHRS, CDR2 YFSETQ.

The V gene is TRBV19, the J gene TRBJ2-3; D call uncertain. V lost 6 bases and J lost 2, with 3 bases in between. Per germline, CDR1 LNHDA and CDR2 SQIVND (reference sequence). The CDR3 covers 11 residues. The CDR3 DNA sequence: TGTGCCAGTAGGAACACAGATACGCAGTATTTT. It codes for CASRNTDTQYF.

V usage is TRBV9 and J usage is TRBJ2-5, with 9 bases matching TRBD2. This CDR3 is built from 17 residues. Germline V gene sequence: CDR1 SGDLS, CDR2 YYNGEE. V shed 2 bases, J shed 4 bases, and the junction held 12 bases outside the gene matches. Written as DNA, the CDR3 is TGTGCCAGCAGCGTCGGTTGGGGGCGGGAGGGCCGAGAGACCCAGTACTTC. Translation gives CASSVGWGREGRETQYF.

This clone has a single count. V gene TRBV7-8 combines with J gene TRBJ2-5; no clear D. Trimming removed 6 bases at V and 5 bases at J, with 16 bases between. This CDR3 has 14 amino acids. CDR1 is SGHVS, CDR2 FQNEAQ, per germline. CDR3 sequence reads: CASSPTEVKETQYF. The CDR3 DNA sequence: TGTGCCAGCAGTCCCACCGAGGTGAAGGAGACCCAGTACTTC.

This CDR3 is CAWRGGNYNEQFF. CDR3 DNA: TGTGCCTGGAGAGGGGGGAACTACAATGAGCAGTTCTTC. The genes are TRBV30 and TRBJ2-1; D is possibly TRBD1 or TRBD2 (6 bases each). The CDR3 is 13 residues long. The V and J ends lost 3 bases and 3 bases respectively, with 9 bases between them. Germline loops: CDR1 GTSNPN, CDR2 SVGIG (reference sequence).

The chain has TRBV27 and TRBJ1-1; 8 bases agree with TRBD1. Germline V lookup: CDR1 MNHEY, CDR2 SMNVEV (reference sequence). The CDR3 has 15 amino acids. After removal of 6 bases from V and 0 bases from J, the junction contained 6 bases not matched to a gene. The DNA of the CDR3 is TGTGCCAGCAGGGCTAGGGGACAGGTGAACACTGAAGCTTTCTTT. This translates into CASRARGQVNTEAFF.

The genes are TRBV28 and TRBJ1-2; 10 bases align to TRBD1. J gave up 5 bases and V 5 bases, and 8 bases lay outside the gene matches. Germline values: CDR1 MDHEN, CDR2 SYDVKM. The CDR3 is 15 residues long. The CDR3 spells CASSPGGQGSYGYTF. CDR3 bases: TGTGCCAGCAGTCCAGGGGGACAGGGGAGTTATGGCTACACCTTC.

The chain links TRBV7-2 to TRBJ2-2, with 9 bases identical to TRBD1. This CDR3 region has 16 residues. After removal of 4 bases from V and 1 base from J, the junction contained 4 bases not matched to a gene. Germline V gene lookup returns CDR1 SGHTA and CDR2 FQGNSA. CDR3 sequence: CASSSRQGGNTGELFF. The CDR3 DNA is TGTGCCAGCAGCTCAAGACAGGGGGGGAACACCGGGGAGCTGTTTTTT. The full variable domain, rest sourced from reference TRBV7-2 and TRBJ2-2, is GAGVSQSPSNKVTEKGKDVELRCDPISGHTALYWYRQSLGQGLEFLIYFQGNSAPDKSGLPSDRFSAERTGGSVSTLTIQRTQQEDSAVYLCASSSRQGGNTGELFFGEGSRLTVL.

Regarding this clone: Distinct nucleotide sequences in the sample also encode this CDR3. The chain employs TRBV7-8 and TRBJ1-5; no clear D. V lost 5 bases to trimming and J lost 1 base, with 6 bases between them. The CDR3 spans 13 residues. Germline V CDR1 and CDR2: SGHVS, FQNEAQ. DNA for the CDR3: TGTGCCAGCAGCCCGCACAGCAATCAGCCCCAGCATTTT. It specifies CASSPHSNQPQHF. The variable domain in full, with the rest retrieved from reference TRBV7-8 and TRBJ1-5, is GAGVSQSPRYKVAKRGQDVALRCDPISGHVSLFWYQQALGQGPEFLTYFQNEAQLDKSGLPSDRFFAERPEGSVSTLKIQRTQQEDSAVYLCASSPHSNQPQHFGDGTRLSIL.

The gene calls are TRBV7-2 and TRBJ1-3; 7 bases are a match to TRBD1. The CDR3 runs to 14 residues. CDR1 and CDR2 (germline): SGHTA, FQGNSA. The V gene end was trimmed by 5 bases and the J gene end by 4 bases; junction bases not matched to a gene: 5. Written as DNA, the CDR3 is TGTGCCAGCAGCCATGACAGGGTCGGAAACACCATATATTTT. This encodes CASSHDRVGNTIYF.